Listed here are 9 T cell receptor beta chains from one sample, sequenced in a study of T cell changes during pregnancy in multiple sclerosis. Libraries were prepared by immunoSEQ multiplex PCR; TCRdb keeps only in-frame clonotypes and omits some of them. The data hold about 45,000 clones, with around 90% observed a single time. This specimen was CD8+ T cells from peripheral blood mononuclear cells, taken in the second trimester of pregnancy. These receptors were obtained from a female donor with multiple sclerosis, enrolled in a pregnancy study.

V is TRBV27 and J is TRBJ1-2, with TRBD1 matching over 10 bases. There are 12 residues in the CDR3. Germline trimming cut 10 bases from V and 8 bases from J; bases unmatched to any gene: 7. Germline assignment: CDR1 MNHEY and CDR2 SMNVEV (reference sequence). CDR3 nucleotide sequence: TGTGCCACCGGGACAGGGGATGACGGCTACACCTTC. It translates to CATGTGDDGYTF.

This chain links TRBV2 with TRBJ1-5; 8 bases match TRBD1. The CDR3 has 15 amino acids. With V trimmed by 6 bases and J by 3 bases, 7 bases remained unmatched. Germline V gene data show CDR1 as SNHLY and CDR2 as FYNNEI. The CDR3 DNA follows: TGTGCCAGCAGAGTGGACAGGGTCGACAATCAGCCCCAGCATTTT. It encodes CASRVDRVDNQPQHF. The whole variable domain, filled in from reference TRBV2 and TRBJ1-5, reads EPEVTQTPSHQVTQMGQEVILRCVPISNHLYFYWYRQILGQKVEFLVSFYNNEISEKSEIFDDQFSVERPDGSNFTLKIRSTKLEDSAMYFCASRVDRVDNQPQHFGDGTRLSIL.

The table lists this clone with a count of one. This chain joins TRBV30 and TRBJ2-5; D may be TRBD2 (6 bases). Per the germline V gene, CDR1 is GTSNPN and CDR2 is SVGIG (reference sequence). This CDR3 is 12 amino acids long. The CDR3 region has the DNA TGTGCTTCGACGGGACTTCAAGAGACCCAGTACTTC. It specifies CASTGLQETQYF.

The chain uses TRBV11-3 and TRBJ2-7, with 9 bases lining up with TRBD1. The CDR3 extends over 14 amino acids. Germline CDR1 SGHNT, CDR2 YENEEA. V was clipped by 4 bases and J by 3 bases; unmatched bases: 4. The CDR3 loop is CASSWDRVLYEQYF. The CDR3 nucleotides read TGTGCCAGCAGCTGGGACAGGGTCCTCTACGAGCAGTACTTC.

The genes are TRBV10-1 and TRBJ1-1, with D tentatively TRBD1 (6 bases). The CDR3 has 16 residues. V was clipped by 2 bases and J by 3 bases, with 16 bases between them. Germline CDR1 is WNHNN and CDR2 is SYGVQD (reference sequence). The CDR3 region is CASSEPQVEGDTEAFF. CDR3 sequence (DNA): TGCGCCAGCAGTGAGCCTCAGGTTGAGGGGGACACTGAAGCTTTCTTT.

J is TRBJ1-1 and V is TRBV5-4; the match to TRBD1 covers 7 bases. Germline V gene sequence: CDR1 SGHNT, CDR2 YYREEE (reference sequence). V lost 4 bases to trimming and J lost 3 bases; unmatched junction nucleotides: 9. The CDR3 has 15 amino acids. Here the CDR3 DNA reads TGTGCCAGCAGCCCGTTGGAGGGGGCTGACACTGAAGCTTTCTTT. Residues: CASSPLEGADTEAFF.

V and J are TRBV28 and TRBJ2-3; 9 bases align to TRBD2. The CDR3 has 15 amino acids. Germline CDR1 reads MDHEN; CDR2 reads SYDVKM. The ends lost 6 bases at V and 2 bases at J; junction bases unmatched: 6. In DNA form, the CDR3 reads TGTGCCAGCAGATTAGCGGGGGCCCTCACAGATACGCAGTATTTT. It is translated as CASRLAGALTDTQYF.

This clone was detected only a few times. The CDR3 DNA reads as TGTGCCAGCAGTCAGGGAAAACTGTTTTTT. Protein sequence: CASSQGKLFF. The V gene is TRBV25-1, the J gene TRBJ1-4, with D possibly being TRBD1 (5 bases). Germline loops: CDR1 MGHDK, CDR2 SYGVNS. The V and J ends lost 5 bases and 10 bases respectively, with 5 bases between them. This CDR3 contains 10 residues. Looking up the rest from reference TRBV25-1 and TRBJ1-4 gives the full variable domain: EADIYQTPRYLVIGTGKKITLECSQTMGHDKMYWYQQDPGMELHLIHYSYGVNSTEKGDLSSESTVSRIRTEHFPLTLESARPSHTSQYLCASSQGKLFFGSGTQLSVL.

The chain has TRBV9 and TRBJ1-1; 11 positions match TRBD1. Germline CDR1 is SGDLS and CDR2 is YYNGEE. The CDR3 loop spans 20 amino acids. The trim removed 4 bases at V and 4 bases at J, leaving 21 bases unmatched. This CDR3 reads CASSTSLNRDRGYGSTEAFF. The DNA for the CDR3 is TGTGCCAGCAGCACCTCTCTAAACCGGGACAGGGGGTATGGGAGCACTGAAGCTTTCTTT.